This entry describes one T cell receptor beta chain. Its target is not known. The CDR3 totals 14 residues. Germline V gene lookup returns CDR1 WSHSY and CDR2 SAAADI. The ends lost 0 bases at V and 11 bases at J; junction bases unmatched: 8. This specimen belongs to a study of T-cell memory formation after mild COVID-19. Whole-study results and caveats: Memory from before infection featured some responding clones, which suggests cross-reactive memory joined. Contracting CD4+ clones lay largely in CM and EM, with CD8+ ones residing in EMRA.

From the 5' RACE reads, TCRdb called clonotypes with MiXCR, one entry per CDR3 protein. The table has approximately 340,000 distinct CDR3 sequences, 13% seen once. The J gene is TRBJ1-1, the V gene TRBV10-2, with 8 bases that match TRBD1. The sequenced sample was PBMCs or a T cell subset sorted from them (not recorded which). This TCR was sampled from a man younger than 30 who had mild COVID-19 (a few samples of this study predate the infection). Cell type and time point are not known. CDR3 loop: CASSESRTGSVAFF. The CDR3 nucleotides are TGCGCCAGCAGTGAGTCACGGACAGGGTCTGTGGCTTTCTTT.